This is a list of T cell receptor beta chains from one sample in a study of T cell responses to AZD1222 COVID-19 vaccine. Sequencing used immunoSEQ multiplex PCR; TCRdb keeps in-frame clones, though not all of them. The table includes some 120,000 clones, 80% to 90% detected once. Sequenced here: peripheral blood, sampled on day 0 of MenACWY control vaccination. The source of these receptors is an adult in good health. CDR3s include the opening cysteine and the closing phenylalanine or tryptophan. Fields, in order: J gene, D gene, V gene, clone size, CDR3 DNA, CDR3 protein. A D gene is named only where the DNA matches it firmly. Expanded clones get a size class; other rows say once, few or many, or leave the size out.

>TRBJ1-5|.|TRBV5-5|few
TGTGCCAGCAGCCTTACAGGGAGGCAGCCCCAGCATTTT
CASSLTGRQPQHF
>TRBJ2-7|TRBD2|TRBV19|.
TGTGCCACTAGCCCTAGCGGGAGTTACGAGCAGTACTTC
CATSPSGSYEQYF
>TRBJ1-2|TRBD1|TRBV9|.
TGTGCCAGCAGCGTAGCCCCGGACAGGAACTATGGCTACACCTTC
CASSVAPDRNYGYTF
>TRBJ2-5|TRBD1|TRBV6-5|once
TGTGCCAGCAGAGGGACAGGGGAAGAGACCCAGTACTTC
CASRGTGEETQYF
>TRBJ2-2|.|TRBV27|.
TGTGCCAGCAGTTTATCGTTGACCGGGACAAGGGAGCTGTTTTTT
CASSLSLTGTRELFF
>TRBJ1-5|.|TRBV25-1|.
TGTGCCAGCAGTCAGGACCTGGGCGCCCAGCATTTT
CASSQDLGAQHF
>TRBJ2-7|TRBD2|TRBV4-1|.
TGCGCCAGCAGCCATGAGGGACTAGCGGGAGAATACGAGCAGTACTTC
CASSHEGLAGEYEQYF
>TRBJ1-3|TRBD1|TRBV30|.
TGTGCCTGGACCCGGGACAGGGGGTCTCACACCATATATTTT
CAWTRDRGSHTIYF
>TRBJ1-1|.|TRBV20-1|.
TGCAGTGCTAGTTATGGGTTTGGGAACACTGAAGCTTTCTTT
CSASYGFGNTEAFF
>TRBJ2-2|.|TRBV7-3|few
TGTGCCAGCAGCCCTGGGGTGTCCCGGGAGCTGTTTTTT
CASSPGVSRELFF
>TRBJ1-4|TRBD1|TRBV2|.
TGTGCCACCTCACGGGACAGGGGTGATGAAAAACTGTTTTTT
CATSRDRGDEKLFF
>TRBJ1-6|TRBD1|TRBV6-5|.
TGTGCCAGCAGTCATCCGGGACAGAGTTCCTCACCCCTCCACTTT
CASSHPGQSSSPLHF
>TRBJ2-7|TRBD2|TRBV7-9|.
TGTGCCAGCAGCATGGGACTAACCGTGACCTACGAGCAGTACTTC
CASSMGLTVTYEQYF
>TRBJ2-5|.|TRBV5-4|.
TGTGCCAGCACCAACACTGCAGGGGTCTGGGAGACCCAGTACTTC
CASTNTAGVWETQYF
>TRBJ1-1|.|TRBV29-1|.
TGCAGCGTAGGGGGGGACACTGAAGCTTTCTTT
CSVGGDTEAFF
>TRBJ1-5|TRBD1|TRBV7-2|.
TGTGCCAGCAGCTTAGGACAGGGTCGAGATCAGCCCCAGCATTTT
CASSLGQGRDQPQHF
>TRBJ2-6|.|TRBV27|once
TGTGCCAGCAGACCAAACAGATCTGGGGCCAACGTCCTGACTTTC
CASRPNRSGANVLTF
>TRBJ2-7|TRBD2|TRBV3-1/TRBV3-2|.
TGTGCCAGCAGCCAAGGGCTAGCGGGTTCCTACGAGCAGTACTTC
CASSQGLAGSYEQYF
>TRBJ1-2|TRBD1|TRBV6-5|.
TGTGCCAGCAAAACAGGGGGCGAGAACTATGGCTACACCTTC
CASKTGGENYGYTF
>TRBJ2-1|TRBD1|TRBV6-5|.
TGTGCCAGCAGTTACAGGGGACAGAGGCAGTTCTTC
CASSYRGQRQFF
>TRBJ2-7|.|TRBV12-3/TRBV12-4|.
TGTGCCAGCAGTTTAGTCAAGGGTTACGAGCAGTACTTC
CASSLVKGYEQYF
>TRBJ2-3|.|TRBV7-3|.
TGTGCCAGCAGCTTAAGGGTCCGGCTAGGAGTGCCAGATACGCAGTATTTT
CASSLRVRLGVPDTQYF
>TRBJ2-7|TRBD2|TRBV6-5|.
TGTGCCAGCAGAAGCGGGAGTCAATTCTACGAGCAGTACTTC
CASRSGSQFYEQYF
>TRBJ2-7|TRBD2|TRBV28|.
TGTGCCAGCAGCTTGGGACTAGCGGCCTACGAGCAGTACTTC
CASSLGLAAYEQYF
>TRBJ1-2|.|TRBV4-3|.
TGCGCCAGCAGCCAAGGAACCCCCAGTGGAAGGGATGGCTACACCTTC
CASSQGTPSGRDGYTF
>TRBJ1-2|.|TRBV6-5|.
TGTGCCAGCAGTTACTCTTCAGGGGACTATGGCTACACCTTC
CASSYSSGDYGYTF
>TRBJ2-5|.|TRBV12-3/TRBV12-4|.
TGTGCCAGCAGTTCACGGTTGGGGGAGACCCAGTACTTC
CASSSRLGETQYF
>TRBJ1-2|.|TRBV5-4|.
TGTGCCAGCAGCTTGCCAGGGAAGATTTATGGCTACACCTTC
CASSLPGKIYGYTF
>TRBJ2-2|.|TRBV7-3|.
TGTGCCAGCAGCTTTTTACCGGCGGGCCCGAACACCGGGGAGCTGTTTTTT
CASSFLPAGPNTGELFF
>TRBJ2-1|.|TRBV6-2/TRBV6-3|.
TGTGCCAGCAGTTACAAGGAGAGGAAGCGGGTTTACAATGAGCAGTTCTTC
CASSYKERKRVYNEQFF
>TRBJ1-1|.|TRBV29-1|once
TGCAGCGTTTTGGACAGAGGGACTGAAGCTTTCTTT
CSVLDRGTEAFF
>TRBJ2-1|TRBD2|TRBV27|.
TGTGCCAGCAGTCCGATCGGACTAGCGGGGACCTACAATGAGCAGTTCTTC
CASSPIGLAGTYNEQFF
>TRBJ1-2|.|TRBV6-1|.
TGTGCCAGCAGTGACCTGTCAGGGACCTATGGCTACACCTTC
CASSDLSGTYGYTF
>TRBJ2-7|TRBD2|TRBV5-1|.
TGCGCCAGCAGCTCCGGACTAGCGGGAGGTTCCTACGAGCAGTACTTC
CASSSGLAGGSYEQYF
>TRBJ2-7|.|TRBV6-5|.
TGTGCCAGCAGAAGGGAGGACTACGACGAGCAGTACTTC
CASRREDYDEQYF
>TRBJ1-1|.|TRBV3-1/TRBV3-2|.
TGTGCCAGCAGCCAAGATCCGACAGGGAACACTGAAGCTTTCTTT
CASSQDPTGNTEAFF
>TRBJ2-7|.|TRBV30|once
TGTGCCTGGAGTGACCAATACGAGCAGTACTTC
CAWSDQYEQYF
>TRBJ1-2|TRBD1|TRBV9|.
TGTGCCAGCAGCGTAGTAGAGACAGGGGGCGGCTACACCTTC
CASSVVETGGGYTF
>TRBJ2-1|TRBD2|TRBV19|.
TGTGCCAGTAGTGCTAGCGGCAATGAGCAGTTCTTC
CASSASGNEQFF
>TRBJ2-7|TRBD1|TRBV10-3|.
TGTGCCATCAGCGCCGGGACAGGGTCCTACGAGCAGTACTTC
CAISAGTGSYEQYF